Listed below are T cell receptor beta chains from one sample, sequenced in a study of technical replicates of blood from a few donors. Clones were sequenced by immunoSEQ multiplex PCR, and TCRdb holds only the in-frame ones, with some missing. The data show approximately 14,000 clones, with 80% seen just once and roughly 13% held by the top ten. Source material: PBMCs. These receptors originate from a human donor in good health. Each CDR3 is given with its conserved first and last residue. The D gene is left open where the match is weak. Clone size is shown for a subset of rows, as once, few, many or a class of expanded clone.

j_gene,abundance,v_gene,d_gene,CDR3nt,CDR3aa
TRBJ2-1,few,TRBV18,NA,TGTGCCAGCTCACCCGCCTTGGTAGATGGCAATGAGCAGTTCTTC,CASSPALVDGNEQFF
TRBJ2-5,NA,TRBV10-3,TRBD2,TGTGCCATCAGTGATACAACTAGCGGGAGTGAGACCCAGTACTTC,CAISDTTSGSETQYF
TRBJ2-1,NA,TRBV6-4,TRBD2,TGTGCCAGCAGTCCGGGACTAGCGGGGGACAATGAGCAGTTCTTC,CASSPGLAGDNEQFF
TRBJ2-1,few,TRBV2,TRBD2,TGTGCCAGCAGATGGACTAGCGGATACTACAATGAGCAGTTCTTC,CASRWTSGYYNEQFF
TRBJ2-5,NA,TRBV2,TRBD1,TGTGCCAGCAGAGGGACAGGTCAAGAGACCCAGTACTTC,CASRGTGQETQYF
TRBJ1-1,few,TRBV28,NA,TGTGCCAGCAGTTTATTGGGGCTTGGGGCTTTCTTT,CASSLLGLGAFF
TRBJ2-1,NA,TRBV28,TRBD2,TGTGCCAGCAGTATCTTCGGGACTAGCCTCAATGAGCAGTTCTTC,CASSIFGTSLNEQFF
TRBJ2-3,NA,TRBV7-9,NA,TGTGCCAGCAGCTTAGGCCAGGGCTTGGGCGTGGCAGATACGCAGTATTTT,CASSLGQGLGVADTQYF
TRBJ2-7,NA,TRBV7-8,NA,TGTGCCAGCAGCTTAGCACTAGCCCCGTACGAGCAGTACTTC,CASSLALAPYEQYF
TRBJ1-1,NA,TRBV27,NA,TGTGCCAGCAGTCCCGGACTGGGTTTGGGTGCTGAAGCTTTCTTT,CASSPGLGLGAEAFF
TRBJ2-2,NA,TRBV6-6,NA,TGTGCCAGCATCTACGGGGGTTTGAACACCGGGGAGCTGTTTTTT,CASIYGGLNTGELFF
TRBJ1-2,NA,TRBV28,NA,TGTGCCAGCACCTTCAGGACAACTAACTATGGCTACACCTTC,CASTFRTTNYGYTF
TRBJ1-2,NA,TRBV6-5,NA,TGTGCCAGCAGTTACGACCGGGTATCGCGCTATGGCTACACCTTC,CASSYDRVSRYGYTF
TRBJ1-2,NA,TRBV4-2,TRBD1,TGTGCCAGCAGCCAGCCGGGACAGGAGGAGGGCTACACCTTC,CASSQPGQEEGYTF
TRBJ2-7,NA,TRBV4-1,TRBD2,TGCGCCAGCAGCCAAGATGCCCTCGTCTACGGGAGGAATTCCGAGCAGTACTTC,CASSQDALVYGRNSEQYF
TRBJ1-1,NA,TRBV18,NA,TGTGCCAGCTCACCCGGGGCGGCGGGGCACACTGAAGCTTTCTTT,CASSPGAAGHTEAFF
TRBJ1-4,NA,TRBV29-1,NA,TGCAGCGTTGAACTTCCGGGTCCTGAAAAACTGTTTTTT,CSVELPGPEKLFF
TRBJ2-6,NA,TRBV5-6,NA,TGTGCCAGCAGCTTAAGGGGAACTGGGGCCAACGTCCTGACTTTC,CASSLRGTGANVLTF
TRBJ2-2,NA,TRBV21-1,NA,TGTGCCAGCAAGAGCAGGGGACTAGCGGGAGGGCCCAGGACCGGGGAGCTGTTTTTT,CASKSRGLAGGPRTGELFF
TRBJ1-2,NA,TRBV6-1,NA,TGTGCCAGCAGTGAACAGAATTATGGCTACACCTTC,CASSEQNYGYTF
TRBJ2-3,NA,TRBV28,TRBD2,TGTGCCAGCAGCTCCACTAGCGGGGCAGATACGCAGTATTTT,CASSSTSGADTQYF
TRBJ2-1,NA,TRBV2,TRBD2,TGTGCCAGCAGTGAGGGACTAGCGGCTTACAATGAGCAGTTCTTC,CASSEGLAAYNEQFF
TRBJ1-5,once,TRBV10-2,NA,TGCGCCAGCAGTGCCGGGGGGGGGTCCTATAGCAATCAGCCCCAGCATTTT,CASSAGGGSYSNQPQHF
TRBJ1-2,few,TRBV28,TRBD1,TGTGCCAGCAGCCCTGGACAGGGATTCTATGGCTACACCTTC,CASSPGQGFYGYTF
TRBJ2-7,NA,TRBV28,NA,TGTGCCAGCAGTCTCGTTAAGGGGCTGAACGAGCAGTACTTC,CASSLVKGLNEQYF
TRBJ2-1,once,TRBV21-1,NA,TGTGCCAGCAGCACTTACAATGAGCAGTTCTTC,CASSTYNEQFF
TRBJ2-3,NA,TRBV10-3,TRBD2,TGTGCCATCAGTGAACTAGCGGGAGGGCCCACAGATACGCAGTATTTT,CAISELAGGPTDTQYF
TRBJ2-4,NA,TRBV5-8,NA,TGTGCCAGCAGTTTCCCTCAGGGCTTCGACATTCAGTACTTC,CASSFPQGFDIQYF
TRBJ2-7,NA,TRBV7-2,NA,TGTGCCAGCAGCTTTGGTGGGAGCTCCTACGAGCAGTACTTC,CASSFGGSSYEQYF
TRBJ1-1,few,TRBV11-2,TRBD1,TGTGCCAGCAGCTCCACATTTACAGGGGTTACTGAAGCTTTCTTT,CASSSTFTGVTEAFF
TRBJ1-2,NA,TRBV19,TRBD1,TGTGCCACTTTGTGGACAGGGACTAACTATGGCTACACCTTC,CATLWTGTNYGYTF
TRBJ2-6,NA,TRBV6-5,NA,TGTGCCAGCAGTTCAGGGGTCTCTGGGGCCAACGTCCTGACTTTC,CASSSGVSGANVLTF
TRBJ2-7,NA,TRBV18,TRBD2,TGTGCCAGCTCACCAGAGACAGGGGGTTTACTAGCGGGAGACTACGAGCAGTACTTC,CASSPETGGLLAGDYEQYF
TRBJ2-1,NA,TRBV5-1,TRBD2,TGCGCCAGCAGCCTGGCCCGGACTAGCGGGAGTGGGGATGAGCAGTTCTTC,CASSLARTSGSGDEQFF
TRBJ2-1,NA,TRBV7-9,NA,TGTGCCAGCAGCCAGACTATAAATGAGCAGTTCTTC,CASSQTINEQFF
TRBJ2-1,NA,TRBV6-5,TRBD1,TGTGCCACCCAGGGGGAGTGGGAGCAGTTCTTC,CATQGEWEQFF
TRBJ2-3,NA,TRBV19,TRBD2,TGTGCCAGTAGTACCCGAACTAGCGGGTGGGATACGCAGTATTTT,CASSTRTSGWDTQYF
TRBJ1-5,few,TRBV7-9,NA,TGTGCCAGCAGCTTAATGGGCGCCAATCAGCCCCAGCATTTT,CASSLMGANQPQHF
TRBJ1-4,NA,TRBV11-2,NA,TGTGCCAGCAGCTTAGTGGGACACGATAATGAAAAACTGTTTTTT,CASSLVGHDNEKLFF
TRBJ1-5,NA,TRBV11-2,NA,TGTGCCAGCACCTTGCTAAGGGGCCCACGGAGGCCCCAGCATTTT,CASTLLRGPRRPQHF
TRBJ1-2,NA,TRBV10-2,TRBD1,TGCGCCAGCAGTGATTCAAGGGACAGGGCTTATGGCTACACCTTC,CASSDSRDRAYGYTF
TRBJ2-5,NA,TRBV5-6,NA,TGTGCCAGCAGCAAGCAGGGCTTGGAGACCCAGTACTTC,CASSKQGLETQYF
TRBJ2-7,NA,TRBV27,TRBD1,TGTGCCAGCAGTCCCGGGACAGGGGGCTACGAGCAGTACTTC,CASSPGTGGYEQYF
TRBJ2-1,NA,TRBV5-1,NA,TGCGCCAGCAGCTTGAACGGGGAATACGGCAATGAGCAGTTCTTC,CASSLNGEYGNEQFF
TRBJ2-5,NA,TRBV5-1,TRBD1,TGCGCCAGCAGCCTGACAGGGGGAAACCTCCAAGAGACCCAGTACTTC,CASSLTGGNLQETQYF
TRBJ2-3,NA,TRBV21-1,NA,TGTGCCAGCAGCAAAGAACAACCCGGAGCGGCAGGGGGCTGCACAGATACGCAGTATTTT,CASSKEQPGAAGGCTDTQYF
TRBJ2-3,NA,TRBV5-1,TRBD1,TGCGCCAGCAGCCCGCTCCCCGGGACAGGCACAGATACGCAGTATTTT,CASSPLPGTGTDTQYF
TRBJ1-3,few,TRBV7-9,NA,TGTGCCAGCAGCCAAGAATCGAGCTCTGGAAACACCATATATTTT,CASSQESSSGNTIYF
TRBJ2-1,NA,TRBV6-5,TRBD2,TGTGCCAGCAGACGGACTAGCGGGGCATACAATGAGCAGTTCTTC,CASRRTSGAYNEQFF
TRBJ1-2,NA,TRBV19,NA,TGTGCCAGTAGTAACTGGGCCGTAGGCTACACCTTC,CASSNWAVGYTF
TRBJ2-5,NA,TRBV11-2,TRBD2,TGTGCCAGCAGCCACTGGACTAGCGGGAGTTATGAGACCCAGTACTTC,CASSHWTSGSYETQYF
TRBJ1-3,NA,TRBV11-2,NA,TGTGCCAGCAGCTTAGACACAGTCGCTGGAAACACCATATATTTT,CASSLDTVAGNTIYF
TRBJ1-5,NA,TRBV19,TRBD1,TGTGCCAGTAGCCCAGGGACAGACCTTGAGCCCCAGCATTTT,CASSPGTDLEPQHF
TRBJ2-7,NA,TRBV5-1,NA,TGCGCCAGCAGCTTGAGGCAGGGTGACGAGCAGTACTTC,CASSLRQGDEQYF
TRBJ2-7,NA,TRBV18,NA,TGTGCCAGCTCACCTAACCCGGTCTCCTACGAGCAGTACTTC,CASSPNPVSYEQYF
TRBJ2-7,NA,TRBV27,NA,TGTGCCAGCAGTTTAATTGGGAGACCCCTCTACGAGCAGTACTTC,CASSLIGRPLYEQYF